This T cell receptor beta chain was retrieved from a study of blood T cell repertoires in COVID-19. Study summary: Italy, Spain and the United States were the sources of the convalescent and acute COVID-19 samples.

The CDR3 extends over 16 amino acids. The V and J ends lost 5 bases and 0 bases, in that order; junction bases with no gene match: 8. Germline lookup yields CDR1 MNHEY and CDR2 SMNVEV (reference sequence). Profiling relied on immunoSEQ multiplex PCR, and the TCRdb table lists in-frame clones only, not all of them. The data contain approximately 93,000 clones, 75% to 90% of them singletons. Source material: peripheral blood. The receptor comes from a human donor in a cohort sampled during active COVID-19. The rearrangement links TRBV27 to TRBJ2-7; 9 bases map to TRBD1. DNA of the CDR3: TGTGCCAGCAGTAGGAAAGGGACAGGGAACTCCTACGAGCAGTACTTC. It encodes CASSRKGTGNSYEQYF.